Each of the 25 T cell receptor beta chains below was sequenced from the same sample in a study of response to subunit inactivated influenza vaccine. TCRdb redid the calling of the RT-PCR reads with MiXCR, one entry per CDR3 protein. This sample has 500,000 or so distinct CDR3 sequences, with 16% found just once. This specimen was CD4+ T cells sorted from PBMCs, taken less than 30 months after vaccination. The receptor set was obtained from a man aged 50-75 years who received an inactivated influenza vaccine.

The gene calls are TRBV5-1 and TRBJ2-3; D gene uncertain. This CDR3 has 16 residues. With 0 bases removed from V and 1 base from J, the gap between germline ends came to 12 bases. The germline V gene encodes CDR1 SGHRS and CDR2 YFSETQ. CDR3 loop: CASSLGAGRRTDTQYF. In nucleotides, the CDR3 is TGCGCCAGCAGCTTGGGGGCTGGACGGCGCACAGATACGCAGTATTTT.

A few counts support this clonotype. The CDR3 protein is CASSQDTTANYGYTF. CDR3 nucleotides: TGTGCCAGCAGCCAAGATACAACAGCTAACTATGGCTACACCTTC. V is TRBV3-1 and J is TRBJ1-2; no clear D gene. The V gene lost 0 bases and the J gene lost 0 bases, with 8 bases spanning the gap. Germline CDR1 is LGHDT and CDR2 is YNNKEL (reference sequence). The CDR3 is made up of 15 amino acids.

This clonotype was seen a handful of times. The chain links TRBV7-9 to TRBJ1-1; D is perhaps TRBD1 (5 bases). CDR1 is SEHNR and CDR2 is FQNEAQ in the germline V gene (reference sequence). The CDR3 extends over 14 amino acids. Trimming cost V 1 base and J 4 bases, with 10 bases left between them. The CDR3 nucleotides are TGTGCCAGCAGCTTAGAGGGACGGACCACTGAAGCTTTCTTT. It yields the protein CASSLEGRTTEAFF.

This clonotype turned up a few times. The chain joins TRBV6-2 or TRBV6-3 to TRBJ1-5; D is perhaps TRBD1 (5 bases). The V gene's germline CDR1 is MNHEY and CDR2 SVGEGT. This CDR3 contains 16 residues. Trimming took 5 bases from V and 3 from J, leaving 17 bases between them. CDR3: CASSLTWVGPNQPQHF. The CDR3 coding sequence is TGTGCCAGCAGTCTCACATGGGTGGGGCCCAATCAGCCCCAGCATTTT.

This clonotype has more than one count but fewer than ten. The chain uses TRBV5-6 and TRBJ2-7, with 9 bases matching TRBD2. This CDR3 contains 15 residues. CDR1 is SGHDT, CDR2 YYEEEE, per germline. Trimming removed 3 bases from V and 4 bases from J; junction bases left unmatched: 8. The CDR3 DNA reads as TGTGCCAGCAGCTCCTATAGCGGGGGAGGATACGAGCAGTACTTC. Its protein product is CASSSYSGGGYEQYF.

This clonotype was detected many times. V usage is TRBV5-5 and J usage is TRBJ2-1, with D possibly matching TRBD1 (7 bases). This CDR3 is 18 amino acids long. Between the trimmed V and J ends, which lost 1 base and 7 bases, there was a span of 24 bases. CDR1 is SGHKS and CDR2 is YYEKEE in the germline V gene (reference sequence). The DNA for the CDR3 is TGTGCCAGCAGCTTGATCTTCCCGGACATCAGGGGGAGGAATGAGCAGTTCTTC. Translated, it gives CASSLIFPDIRGRNEQFF.

The V call is TRBV7-9, the J call TRBJ2-3, with D possibly matching TRBD2 (6 bases). The CDR3 is 15 residues long. V was pared by 1 base and J by 2 bases, with 10 bases between. Per the germline V gene, CDR1 is SEHNR and CDR2 is FQNEAQ (reference sequence). The CDR3 coding sequence is TGTGCCAGCAGCTTAGATGCGGGACTCACAGATACGCAGTATTTT. The encoded protein is CASSLDAGLTDTQYF.

The chain carries TRBV7-2 and TRBJ1-3; D gene ambiguous. Germline V CDR1 and CDR2: SGHTA, FQGNSA. V dropped 1 base and J dropped 4 bases, with 11 bases sitting between them. The length of the CDR3 is 15 residues. CDR3 in DNA: TGTGCCAGCAGCTTAGAATCCTTTGGAGGAAACACCATATATTTT. Its protein product is CASSLESFGGNTIYF.

The genes are TRBV10-2 and TRBJ2-2; no clear D gene. This CDR3 is built from 14 residues. Germline lookup yields CDR1 WSHSY and CDR2 SAAADI. V gave up 6 bases and J gave up 1 base, with 9 bases separating them. The CDR3 loop reads CASRKQENTGELFF. In DNA form, the CDR3 reads TGCGCCAGCAGAAAACAAGAGAACACCGGGGAGCTGTTTTTT.

This clonotype was counted a few times. This chain links TRBV20-1 with TRBJ2-2; the match to TRBD2 covers 7 bases. Trimming took 3 bases from V and 4 from J; bases not matched to a gene: 8. CDR3 size: 15 residues. Germline lookup yields CDR1 DFQATT and CDR2 SNEGSKA (reference sequence). CDR3 amino acids: CSARGGTPGTGELFF. The CDR3 nucleotides read TGCAGTGCTAGGGGGGGGACCCCAGGCACCGGGGAGCTGTTTTTT.

There are many counts of this clonotype. The chain recombines TRBV25-1 with TRBJ1-3; maybe TRBD1 (5 bases). This CDR3 has 18 residues. The germline V and J ends were trimmed by 3 bases and 0 bases, with 18 bases remaining between them. Germline V gene sequence: CDR1 MGHDK, CDR2 SYGVNS. The CDR3 DNA reads as TGTGCCAGCAGTGAGCTCTACCCCGGGGGAAGCTCTGGAAACACCATATATTTT. It translates to CASSELYPGGSSGNTIYF.

This clonotype has a handful of counts. The rearrangement links TRBV18 to TRBJ1-2; 8 bases line up with TRBD1. The CDR3 consists of 16 residues. Per the germline V gene, CDR1 is KGHSH and CDR2 is LQKENI. The V and J ends lost 3 bases and 3 bases, in that order; junction bases with no gene match: 9. CDR3 bases: TGTGCCAGCTCACCTATGAAAGGACAGGGAGACTATGGCTACACCTTC. This sequence encodes CASSPMKGQGDYGYTF.

This clonotype showed up just a few times. J is TRBJ1-2 and V is TRBV6-5; D is possibly TRBD1 (5 bases). V lost 4 bases, J lost 8 bases, and 14 bases lay in between. CDR3 length: 13 amino acids. CDR1 and CDR2 (germline): MNHEY, SVGAGI. The DNA of the CDR3 is TGTGCCAGCAGTTTCAGCGGGGGTCGGGGCTACACCTTC. Amino acids: CASSFSGGRGYTF.

This clonotype was seen a handful of times. The CDR3 coding sequence is TGCAGTGCTAGCCCCGGACTGTACTACGAGCAGTACTTC. Translation: CSASPGLYYEQYF. The genes are TRBV20-1 and TRBJ2-7, with D maybe TRBD2 (5 bases). Germline CDR1 and CDR2: DFQATT and SNEGSKA (reference sequence). With 3 bases removed from V and 3 bases from J, the gap between germline ends came to 12 bases. The CDR3 has 13 residues.

Many counts were recorded for this clonotype. The chain carries TRBV6-2 or TRBV6-3 and TRBJ2-1; D tentatively fits TRBD1 or TRBD2 (5 bases each). Trimming pared 2 bases from V and 5 bases from J, leaving 13 bases between. Germline V gene lookup returns CDR1 MNHEY and CDR2 SVGEGT. CDR3 length: 15 amino acids. The CDR3 nucleotides are TGTGCCAGCAGTTACGAGTGGGGGAGTCACAATGAGCAGTTCTTC. It encodes CASSYEWGSHNEQFF.

The chain combines TRBV11-1 with TRBJ1-2; weak D call: TRBD1 (5 bases). The CDR3 length is 15 residues. The V end was cut by 6 bases, the J end by 8 bases, with 22 bases between. Germline V gene lookup returns CDR1 SGHAT and CDR2 FQDESV (reference sequence). The CDR3 nucleotides are TGTGCCAGCAGAACTAACTCCGGGGCGCGGGAGGGCTACACCTTC. It codes for CASRTNSGAREGYTF.

This clonotype was seen a handful of times. The chain joins TRBV3-1 to TRBJ2-1, with D perhaps TRBD2 (6 bases). Germline CDR1 LGHDT, CDR2 YNNKEL (reference sequence). Trimming shortened V by 2 bases and J by 2 bases, and 10 bases separated the two germline ends. The CDR3 sequence is 15 residues long. DNA of the CDR3: TGTGCCAGCAGCCAAAGGAGGGTTACCTACAATGAGCAGTTCTTC. Its protein is CASSQRRVTYNEQFF.

The chain couples TRBV5-6 to TRBJ2-1; no definite D call. V lost 0 bases, J lost 0 bases, and 7 bases lay in between. This CDR3 is built from 15 residues. Germline V gene sequence: CDR1 SGHDT, CDR2 YYEEEE. In nucleotides, the CDR3 is TGTGCCAGCAGCTTGGCCCAGCTCTCCTACAATGAGCAGTTCTTC. Protein product: CASSLAQLSYNEQFF.

This clonotype has just a few counts. The chain links TRBV20-1 to TRBJ2-7; either TRBD1 or TRBD2 may fit D (5 bases each). V was trimmed by 2 bases and J by 13 bases, leaving 18 bases between them. Per the germline V gene, CDR1 is DFQATT and CDR2 is SNEGSKA (reference sequence). CDR3 size: 12 residues. The CDR3 DNA reads as TGCAGTGCTAGAATGAAGGGATCAGGGACCTACTTC. This gives the protein CSARMKGSGTYF.

The chain employs TRBV6-1 and TRBJ1-5, with TRBD1 matching over 10 bases. The CDR3 loop spans 18 amino acids. CDR1 is MNHNS and CDR2 is SASEGT in the germline V gene. V lost 2 bases to trimming and J lost 0 bases; unmatched junction nucleotides: 7. Here the CDR3 DNA reads TGTGCCAGCAGTGAACCGGGACAGGGGCTTTATAGCAATCAGCCCCAGCATTTT. Translating it yields CASSEPGQGLYSNQPQHF.

J is TRBJ1-5 and V is TRBV7-8, with D unclear. The ends were cut back, 5 bases at V and 7 bases at J, with 12 bases in the middle. The CDR3 runs 13 residues. Germline values: CDR1 SGHVS, CDR2 FQNEAQ. The CDR3 DNA sequence: TGTGCCAGCAGCATCTCTCTACGCCAGCCCCAGCATTTT. It is translated as CASSISLRQPQHF.

A note on this clonotype: The germline gene is not matched at one end of the junction; a read error may be the cause. This chain joins TRBV7-9 and TRBJ2-3, with 8 positions matching TRBD2. Germline CDR1 SEHNR, CDR2 FQNEAQ (reference sequence). This CDR3 region has 17 residues. This CDR3 reads CASSFTRLAGSTDTLYF. CDR3 nucleotide sequence: TGTGCCAGCAGCTTCACTAGGTTAGCGGGGTCCACAGATACGCTGTATTTT.

This clonotype was seen a handful of times. CDR3 amino acids: CSARGSRGDTEAFF. The CDR3 region has the DNA TGCAGTGCCAGGGGGAGCCGAGGGGATACTGAAGCTTTCTTT. V gene TRBV20-1 combines with J gene TRBJ1-1, with TRBD1 matching 7 bases. CDR1 is DFQATT, CDR2 SNEGSKA, per germline (reference sequence). V was pared by 6 bases and J by 5 bases, with 12 bases of the junction left unmatched. The CDR3 runs 14 residues.

The chain links TRBV27 to TRBJ1-1, with D possibly being TRBD1 (5 bases). Trimming cost V 4 bases and J 4 bases, with 16 bases left between them. CDR3 length: 15 residues. Germline loops: CDR1 MNHEY, CDR2 SMNVEV (reference sequence). The CDR3 loop is CASSSALRVGTEAFF. CDR3 coding DNA: TGTGCCAGCAGTTCCGCCCTCAGGGTAGGCACTGAAGCTTTCTTT.

In its sample, this clonotype is medium-sized (0.01 to 0.1%). V gene TRBV20-1 combines with J gene TRBJ1-5; unclear D gene. CDR1 and CDR2 (germline): DFQATT, SNEGSKA (reference sequence). The CDR3 runs to 12 residues. Deletions cut 6 bases from V and 4 bases from J, with 10 bases between. The CDR3, as DNA: TGCAGTGCCTCCCGGCTTAATCAGCCCCAGCATTTT. This sequence encodes CSASRLNQPQHF.